The 10 T cell receptor beta chains reported below all come from one sample, sequenced in a study of blood T cell repertoires in COVID-19. The data were produced by immunoSEQ multiplex PCR, yet TCRdb's version contains in-frame clones alone and is incomplete. The repertoire has 270,000 or so clones, more than 70% of them found once; the top ten carry 1% to 1.5%. The sample comprised PBMCs or T cells enriched from blood (not recorded which). The receptor set was obtained from a woman in her thirties or forties with acute COVID-19.

For the CDR3, the DNA is TGTGCCAGCAGTTACGGCCCGTCTGCTGACTATGGCTACACCTTC. This encodes CASSYGPSADYGYTF. The chain employs TRBV6-5 and TRBJ1-2; D unclear. CDR3 length: 15 amino acids. Germline CDR1 MNHEY, CDR2 SVGAGI. Trimming stripped 2 bases from V and 3 bases from J, with 13 bases between.

J is TRBJ2-2 and V is TRBV4-2, with D possibly TRBD2 on 6 matching bases. Trimming removed 5 bases at V and 4 bases at J, with 17 bases between. Germline CDR1 LGHNA, CDR2 YNFKEQ. This CDR3 has 16 amino acids. The CDR3 DNA is TGTGCCAGCAGCGTTTACGGGGGAGACACCACCGGGGAGCTGTTTTTT. This sequence encodes CASSVYGGDTTGELFF.

This chain joins TRBV7-6 and TRBJ1-1; D unresolved. The CDR3 loop spans 13 amino acids. Germline values: CDR1 SGHVS, CDR2 FNYEAQ. Between the trimmed V and J ends, which lost 4 bases and 0 bases, there was a span of 6 bases. The DNA for the CDR3 is TGTGCCAGCAGCTCGCAGGTGAACACTGAAGCTTTCTTT. Its translation: CASSSQVNTEAFF.

This chain links TRBV7-2 with TRBJ1-2; tentative D call: TRBD1 (5 bases). The CDR3 totals 14 residues. Trimming removed 3 bases from V and 4 bases from J, with 12 bases in between. Germline lookup yields CDR1 SGHTA and CDR2 FQGNSA. The CDR3 is CASSFNKDSYGYTF. DNA of the CDR3: TGTGCCAGCAGCTTCAACAAAGACAGCTATGGCTACACCTTC.

V is TRBV2 and J is TRBJ1-2, with a weak D call TRBD1 (5 bases). Deletions cut 5 bases from V and 6 bases from J, with 16 bases between. CDR1 SNHLY and CDR2 FYNNEI come from the germline V gene. The CDR3 covers 14 residues. The CDR3 sequence is CASSWGLSGNGYTF. The CDR3 DNA is TGTGCCAGCAGTTGGGGACTCTCCGGGAATGGCTACACCTTC.

The chain is built from TRBV24-1 and TRBJ1-2, with D tentatively TRBD1 (5 bases). V was shortened by 3 bases and J by 4 bases, with 11 bases between the two germline ends. This CDR3 has 14 residues. Germline V gene sequence: CDR1 KGHDR, CDR2 SFDVKD. The CDR3, as DNA: TGTGCCACCAGTGATAACCTCAGGGCCTATGGCTACACCTTC. Residues: CATSDNLRAYGYTF.

The gene calls are TRBV15 and TRBJ2-7; perhaps TRBD2 as D (5 bases). The CDR3 is made up of 16 amino acids. Germline CDR1 and CDR2: LNHNV and YYDKDF (reference sequence). The V gene lost 4 bases and the J gene lost 0 bases, with 16 bases spanning the gap. The CDR3 region is CATSTLPREISYEQYF. The CDR3 DNA is TGTGCCACCAGCACGTTGCCGAGGGAGATCTCCTACGAGCAGTACTTC.

The chain links TRBV7-3 to TRBJ2-2, with TRBD2 identical over 9 bases. After removal of 5 bases from V and 7 bases from J, the junction contained 14 bases not matched to a gene. Germline lookup yields CDR1 SGHTA and CDR2 FQGTGA. The CDR3 loop spans 17 amino acids. The CDR3 sequence: CASSRGGARRSGGELFF. CDR3 bases: TGTGCCAGCAGCCGCGGGGGGGCTAGGAGATCAGGCGGGGAGCTGTTTTTT.

The chain links TRBV28 to TRBJ2-2, with a possible D match to TRBD1 (6 bases). V gave up 10 bases and J gave up 1 base, with 13 bases separating them. Germline CDR1 and CDR2: MDHEN and SYDVKM. The CDR3 has 14 amino acids. CDR3 protein: CATLSTGNTGELFF. The CDR3 DNA reads TGTGCCACCCTGTCGACAGGGAACACCGGGGAGCTGTTTTTT.

V and J are TRBV6-5 and TRBJ2-7, with 9 bases identical to TRBD2. Germline lookup yields CDR1 MNHEY and CDR2 SVGAGI. This CDR3 is 14 amino acids long. V lost 7 bases and J lost 2; bases outside the gene matches: 6. The CDR3 DNA is TGTGCCAGCACTTCGTCTAGCGGGGCCTACGAGCAGTACTTC. Protein: CASTSSSGAYEQYF.